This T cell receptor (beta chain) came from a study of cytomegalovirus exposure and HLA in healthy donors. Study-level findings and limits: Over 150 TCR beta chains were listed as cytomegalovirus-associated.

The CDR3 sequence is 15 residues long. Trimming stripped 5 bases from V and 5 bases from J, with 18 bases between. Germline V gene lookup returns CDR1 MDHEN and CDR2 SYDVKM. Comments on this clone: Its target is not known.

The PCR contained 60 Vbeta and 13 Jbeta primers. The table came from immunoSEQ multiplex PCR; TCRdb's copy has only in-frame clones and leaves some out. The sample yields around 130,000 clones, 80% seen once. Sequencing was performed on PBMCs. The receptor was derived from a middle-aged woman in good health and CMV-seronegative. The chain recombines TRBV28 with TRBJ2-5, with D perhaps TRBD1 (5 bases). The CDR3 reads CASSTITRQSETQYF. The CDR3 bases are TGTGCCAGCAGTACTATTACCCGACAGTCGGAGACCCAGTACTTC.